The entry that follows covers one T cell receptor beta chain sequence. Time point given: newly diagnosed GD, antithyroid drugs for less than 3 months. TCR sequences were obtained from RNA taken from PBMCs. Graves' disease diagnoses used American Thyroid Association guidelines. This specimen belongs to a study of regulatory T cells in long-lasting Graves disease. Relying on iRepertoire HTBI primers and Arm-PCR of CDR3 regions, the team built TCR beta libraries. MiXCR, run by TCRdb on the multiplex PCR reads, gives a single entry per CDR3 protein. The data hold 380,000 or so distinct CDR3 sequences, with 15% to 20% observed a single time. This sample was also put to use in a study of T cells in Graves' hyperthyroidism and ophthalmopathy.

The source of this sequence is a woman aged 18-29 years with Graves disease. The source was peripheral blood mononuclear cells (PBMCs), collected at new diagnosis, from a patient treated with antithyroid drugs.

The CDR3 sequence: CASSHGIRGDEQFF. The DNA of the CDR3 is TGTGCCAGTAGCCACGGAATACGCGGCGATGAGCAGTTCTTC. V and J are TRBV19 and TRBJ2-1, with D unclear. V was clipped by 6 bases and J by 8 bases, with 17 bases between them. The length of the CDR3 is 14 residues. Germline values: CDR1 LNHDA, CDR2 SQIVND (reference sequence).